A selection of T cell receptor beta chains follows, all from one sample in a study of shared clonotypes between healthy human individuals. The repertoire was sequenced with immunoSEQ multiplex PCR; TCRdb's copy has only in-frame clones and lacks some. This sample has 980,000 or so clones, with 70% to 85% found just once. The sequencing input was memory CD4+ T cells sorted from blood. The receptor source for this set is a man aged 18 to 35 in good health. CDR3s include the opening cysteine and the closing phenylalanine or tryptophan. Each record gives: D gene, clone size, J gene, V gene, CDR3 DNA, CDR3 protein. D genes are given only for firm matches. The size entry is marked missing in some rows and otherwise reads once, few, many or a size class.

>TRBD1|NA|TRBJ1-3|TRBV6-1
TGTGCCGTGCTGACCGGGACAGGGCATGGAAACACCATATATTTT
CAVLTGTGHGNTIYF
>NA|NA|TRBJ2-7|TRBV9
TGTGCCAGCAGCGTCCTCGTTCGGGACAACTACTACGAGCAGTACTTC
CASSVLVRDNYYEQYF
>TRBD1|many|TRBJ2-7|TRBV7-6
TGTGCCAGCAGCTCTACCGGGACAGGGAACGAGCAGTACTTC
CASSSTGTGNEQYF
>TRBD1|NA|TRBJ1-5|TRBV2
TGTGCCAGCAGTGGACAGGGGGGGAATCAGCCCCAGCATTTT
CASSGQGGNQPQHF
>NA|NA|TRBJ1-2|TRBV27
TGTGCCAGCAGCCGTACAGGTCCCCAATATGGCTACACCTTC
CASSRTGPQYGYTF
>TRBD1|NA|TRBJ2-1|TRBV7-8
TGTGCCAGCAGCAAAGTAGACAGGGATTATGAGCAGTTCTTC
CASSKVDRDYEQFF
>NA|NA|TRBJ2-5|TRBV7-2
TGTGCCAGCAGCTTCGGGGTTAAAGAGACCCAGTACTTC
CASSFGVKETQYF
>NA|NA|TRBJ2-7|TRBV11-2
TGTGCCAGCGGGACGTGGGGCCCCTACGAGCAGTACTTC
CASGTWGPYEQYF
>NA|NA|TRBJ1-4|TRBV30
TGTGCCTGGAGTGTCGGCCAGGGAGAAAAACTGTTTTTT
CAWSVGQGEKLFF
>NA|NA|TRBJ2-3|TRBV30
TGTGCCTGGAAACAGAGCACAGATACGCAGTATTTT
CAWKQSTDTQYF
>TRBD1|NA|TRBJ2-4|TRBV7-2
TGTGCCAGCAGCTTGAGACAGGGGATCGCGGACATTCAGTACTTC
CASSLRQGIADIQYF
>NA|NA|TRBJ1-1|TRBV15
TGTGCCACAAGAACAGGGCAGAACACTGAAGCTTTCTTT
CATRTGQNTEAFF
>NA|NA|TRBJ1-2|TRBV4-3
TGCGCCAGCAGCCCAGGCGGAGGGGCCTATGGCTACACCTTC
CASSPGGGAYGYTF
>NA|NA|TRBJ1-2|TRBV29-1
TGCAGCGTTGAAGATCCCACTCGTGAGTATGGCTACACCTTC
CSVEDPTREYGYTF
>NA|NA|TRBJ1-2|TRBV7-9
TGTGCCAGCAGCTCCTCTGGGCCGGACTATGGCTACACCTTC
CASSSSGPDYGYTF
>TRBD1|NA|TRBJ2-5|TRBV5-6
TGTGCCAGCAGCTCCTACGGGACAGGGGTAGAGACCCAGTACTTC
CASSSYGTGVETQYF
>NA|many|TRBJ1-6|TRBV28
TGTGCCAGCACCCCACAGGGCTTTTCCCAATCACCCCTCCACTTT
CASTPQGFSQSPLHF
>NA|NA|TRBJ2-2|TRBV5-1
TGCGCCAGCAGCTTAGGAGAGGTCAACACCGGGGAGCTGTTTTTT
CASSLGEVNTGELFF
>NA|once|TRBJ1-2|TRBV5-4
TGTGCCAGCAGCGAGGTGCAGAGCAGGGGCGACTATGGCTACACCTTC
CASSEVQSRGDYGYTF
>TRBD2|NA|TRBJ2-1|TRBV5-1
TGCGCCAGCAGCACCCTAGCGGGGGGATACAATGAGCAGTTCTTC
CASSTLAGGYNEQFF
>NA|NA|TRBJ1-2|TRBV30
TGTGCCTGGAGTGACAAGACAGCCGCTAACTATGGCTACACCTTC
CAWSDKTAANYGYTF
>NA|NA|TRBJ1-1|TRBV6-1
TGTGCCAGCAGAGAGAAGGGACGCACTGAAGCTTTCTTT
CASREKGRTEAFF
>TRBD1|NA|TRBJ1-1|TRBV14
TGTGCCAGCAGCCAAGGCGAATACAGGGGGCGGGCTGAAGCTTTCTTT
CASSQGEYRGRAEAFF
>TRBD1|NA|TRBJ2-1|TRBV29-1
TGCAGCGCTAAAGGGACAGGGGTTTTAAAGGTCAATGAGCAGTTCTTC
CSAKGTGVLKVNEQFF
>NA|few|TRBJ2-3|TRBV5-1
TGCGCCAGCAGCTTGTCGCAGAGCACAGATACGCAGTATTTT
CASSLSQSTDTQYF
>NA|NA|TRBJ2-3|TRBV5-1
TGCGCCAGCAGCTGGGGTGCGGGTAGCACAGATACGCAGTATTTT
CASSWGAGSTDTQYF
>NA|NA|TRBJ1-2|TRBV14
TGTGCCAGCAGCCTGTCACGGGCGTATGGCTACACCTTC
CASSLSRAYGYTF
>TRBD1|few|TRBJ1-1|TRBV28
TGTGCCAGCAGTTTACCGGGACAGGGGCCAACATTGAACACTGAAGCTTTCTTT
CASSLPGQGPTLNTEAFF
>NA|few|TRBJ1-5|TRBV5-1
TGCGCCAGCAGCTTGGAGGGCCGGAACGAGCCCCAGCATTTT
CASSLEGRNEPQHF
>NA|NA|TRBJ1-2|TRBV5-8
TGTGCCAGCAGCCGCGCGGGCTATGGCTACACCTTC
CASSRAGYGYTF
>TRBD1|NA|TRBJ1-5|TRBV10-2
TGCGCCAGCAGTGGCGGACAGGGAGGTGGCAATCAGCCCCAGCATTTT
CASSGGQGGGNQPQHF
>NA|NA|TRBJ2-7|TRBV11-3
TGTGCCAGCAGCTTAGAAGGCAACTACGAGCAGTACTTC
CASSLEGNYEQYF
>NA|NA|TRBJ1-1|TRBV5-5
TGTGCCAGCAGCTTGTACCTTGGGGAGGAGACTGAAGCTTTCTTT
CASSLYLGEETEAFF
>NA|NA|TRBJ1-1|TRBV10-2
TGCGCCAGCAGTGGCGATAAGTCAATGAACACTGAAGCTTTCTTT
CASSGDKSMNTEAFF
>NA|NA|TRBJ2-5|TRBV19
TGTGCCAGTAGAGGGATGTCTGTGGGCCAAGAGACCCAGTACTTC
CASRGMSVGQETQYF
>NA|once|TRBJ2-4|TRBV10-3
TGTGCCATCAGTGATCGACTAGAAGACATTCAGTACTTC
CAISDRLEDIQYF
>NA|NA|TRBJ1-2|TRBV5-8
TGTGCCAGCAGCCGGACGGGCTGGGGAGCTAACTATGGCTACACCTTC
CASSRTGWGANYGYTF
>NA|few|TRBJ2-5|TRBV6-5
TGTGCCACTCAGATTGGAGGGCGAGGGACCCAGTACTTC
CATQIGGRGTQYF
>NA|NA|TRBJ2-3|TRBV6-1
TGTGCCAGCAGGTCTAGCGTCAGCACAGATACGCAGTATTTT
CASRSSVSTDTQYF